A single sample is the source of the 13 T cell receptor beta chains below, sequenced in a study of T cell changes during pregnancy in multiple sclerosis. Only in-frame clones appear in the TCRdb table, and some are missing; sequencing was by immunoSEQ multiplex PCR. The table lists 40,000 to 55,000 clones, 85% to 95% of them singletons. The specimen was CD8+ T cells from peripheral blood mononuclear cells, collected in the second trimester of pregnancy. The receptors come from a female donor with multiple sclerosis, enrolled in a pregnancy study.

This chain uses TRBV6-4 with TRBJ1-6; D unresolved. CDR3 length equals 15 residues. Germline lookup yields CDR1 MRHNA and CDR2 SNTAGT. Trimming removed 3 bases from V and 6 bases from J, with 12 bases in between. CDR3 region: CASSEGLEGNSPLHF. DNA for the CDR3: TGTGCCAGCAGTGAAGGTTTAGAGGGTAATTCACCCCTCCACTTT.

The chain employs TRBV5-1 and TRBJ2-5; 10 nucleotides agree with TRBD2. V was pared by 1 base and J by 2 bases, with 5 bases of the junction left unmatched. Germline CDR1 SGHRS, CDR2 YFSETQ. The CDR3 extends over 16 amino acids. The CDR3: CASSLIPSGGQETQYF. The CDR3 nucleotides read TGCGCCAGCAGCTTGATCCCTAGCGGGGGTCAAGAGACCCAGTACTTC.

The gene calls are TRBV27 and TRBJ1-2; D is ambiguous. The V end lost 6 bases, the J end lost 4 bases, and 12 bases lay between the germline ends. The germline CDR1 and CDR2 sequences are MNHEY and SMNVEV (reference sequence). CDR3 length: 13 amino acids. The CDR3 loop reads CASSLGGIYGYTF. CDR3 DNA: TGTGCCAGCAGCCTCGGCGGAATCTATGGCTACACCTTC.

With regard to this clone: Germline and junction disagree at one end, which may indicate a read error. This chain links TRBV6-1 with TRBJ2-7, with D perhaps TRBD2 (5 bases). The CDR3 spans 13 residues. Per the germline V gene, CDR1 is MNHNS and CDR2 is SASEGT. CDR3 protein: CASSELPPGSRDF. CDR3 nucleotides: TGTGCCAGCAGTGAACTCCCACCGGGATCTAGGGACTTC.

This sequence joins TRBV6-5 and TRBJ2-3; D is perhaps TRBD1 (6 bases). The V end was cut by 5 bases, the J end by 4 bases, with 16 bases between. Germline values: CDR1 MNHEY, CDR2 SVGAGI. This CDR3 is built from 15 residues. Here the CDR3 reads CASSHTGSRADTQYF. The CDR3 nucleotides are TGTGCCAGCAGTCACACAGGGAGTCGGGCAGATACGCAGTATTTT.

This rearrangement joins TRBV19 to TRBJ1-1; D call uncertain. Trimming removed 9 bases at V and 1 base at J, with 6 bases between. CDR1 and CDR2 from the germline V gene are LNHDA and SQIVND (reference sequence). The CDR3 has 11 amino acids. The CDR3 sequence is CASLENTEAFF. The CDR3 DNA reads as TGTGCCAGCCTAGAGAACACTGAAGCTTTCTTT.

Written as DNA, the CDR3 is TGCAGCTCCGAAGGGGAAACCCACGAGCAGTACTTC. Residues: CSSEGETHEQYF. This rearrangement joins TRBV29-1 to TRBJ2-7; tentatively, D is TRBD1 (5 bases). V was clipped by 8 bases and J by 5 bases, with 16 bases between them. CDR3 length: 12 amino acids. Germline V lookup: CDR1 SQVTM, CDR2 ANQGSEA.

J is TRBJ2-4 and V is TRBV12-5, with D possibly TRBD1 on 6 matching bases. V lost 5 bases to trimming and J lost 8 bases, with 7 bases between them. The CDR3 is made up of 11 amino acids. CDR1 is LGHNT, CDR2 FRNRAP, per germline. CDR3: CASGEGDIQYF. CDR3 DNA sequence: TGTGCTAGTGGTGAGGGGGACATTCAGTACTTC.

The chain employs TRBV11-2 and TRBJ2-3; TRBD2 matches 7 bases. This CDR3 is 14 amino acids long. Losses at the gene ends were 6 bases for V and 5 bases for J; bases not matched to a gene: 8. The germline V gene has CDR1 SGHAT and CDR2 FQNNGV. The CDR3 DNA follows: TGTGCCAGCAGTCTCCCCGGCGGGGGAGATACGCAGTATTTT. It codes for CASSLPGGGDTQYF.

The sample holds one count of this clone. V is TRBV9 and J is TRBJ1-2; possible D gene TRBD1, 5 bases. V lost 0 bases to trimming and J lost 4 bases, with 16 bases between them. The CDR3 is 16 residues long. The germline V gene encodes CDR1 SGDLS and CDR2 YYNGEE. The CDR3 bases are TGTGCCAGCAGCGTAGACGGGGGGGACGGTGCCTATGGCTACACCTTC. Protein sequence: CASSVDGGDGAYGYTF.

The gene calls are TRBV7-9 and TRBJ1-5; 7 nucleotides match TRBD1. CDR3 length equals 14 residues. Germline V gene data show CDR1 as SEHNR and CDR2 as FQNEAQ (reference sequence). Trimming cost V 1 base and J 5 bases; bases outside gene matches: 2. The CDR3 bases are TGTGCCAGCAGCTTAGGTCAGGGGGATCAGCCCCAGCATTTT. Its protein is CASSLGQGDQPQHF.

The chain employs TRBV7-9 and TRBJ2-2; tentative D call: TRBD1 (6 bases). This CDR3 spans 12 amino acids. Trimming stripped 4 bases from V and 7 bases from J, with 7 bases between. The germline gives CDR1 SEHNR, CDR2 FQNEAQ (reference sequence). This CDR3 reads CASSSGVGELFF. DNA for the CDR3: TGTGCCAGCAGCTCAGGGGTCGGGGAGCTGTTTTTT.

The chain employs TRBV2 and TRBJ1-3; no clear D. This CDR3 is built from 15 residues. The V and J ends lost 6 bases and 3 bases respectively, with 15 bases between them. CDR1 is SNHLY, CDR2 FYNNEI, per germline. In nucleotides, the CDR3 is TGTGCCAGCAGCAAAGGGAGAGGGAGTGGAAACACCATATATTTT. Protein sequence: CASSKGRGSGNTIYF.